These T cell receptor beta chains were read from a single sample in a study of cytomegalovirus exposure and HLA in healthy donors. The data were produced by immunoSEQ multiplex PCR, yet TCRdb's version contains in-frame clones alone and is incomplete. This table has some 150,000 clones, roughly 89% appearing once. The sample comprised PBMCs. Source of these receptors: a woman aged 30 to 39 in good health and CMV-seronegative. Both conserved end residues are part of each CDR3. A D gene is named only where the DNA matches it firmly. Only part of the rows carry a size: once, few, many, or a class if the clone is expanded.

cdr3_aa,cdr3_nt,v_call,d_call,cdr3_length,clone_size,j_call
CASSLHRGSFLEQYF,TGTGCCAGCAGCCTTCACCGGGGGTCTTTTCTCGAGCAGTACTTC,TRBV7-9,NA,15,NA,TRBJ2-7
CASSLERLGTQYF,TGTGCCAGCAGCTTAGAGCGGCTCGGTACCCAGTACTTC,TRBV11-2,NA,13,NA,TRBJ2-5
CASSSSGQDTGELFF,TGTGCCAGCAGTTCCTCGGGACAGGATACCGGGGAGCTGTTTTTT,TRBV28,TRBD1,15,once,TRBJ2-2
CASSEVGVSYGYTF,TGTGCCAGCAGTGAAGTAGGGGTGTCCTATGGCTACACCTTC,TRBV2,NA,14,NA,TRBJ1-2
CASSSRGGGYEQYF,TGTGCCAGCAGCTCCCGGGGGGGCGGCTACGAGCAGTACTTC,TRBV5-8,TRBD2,14,NA,TRBJ2-7
CASSPGGGLPTEAFF,TGTGCCAGCAGCCCTGGGGGGGGACTCCCCACTGAAGCTTTCTTT,TRBV5-6,NA,15,NA,TRBJ1-1
CASSRTGGNQPQHF,TGTGCCAGCAGCCGGACAGGGGGCAATCAGCCCCAGCATTTT,TRBV11-2,TRBD1,14,once,TRBJ1-5
CASSTGRSTDTQYF,TGCGCCAGCTCGACAGGGAGAAGCACAGATACGCAGTATTTT,TRBV5-1,TRBD1,14,NA,TRBJ2-3
CASSVTGMNGELFF,TGTGCCAGCAGCGTCACAGGGATGAACGGGGAGCTGTTTTTT,TRBV9,NA,14,NA,TRBJ2-2
CASSLTGPPNIQYF,TGTGCCAGCAGCTTGACAGGCCCCCCAAACATTCAGTACTTC,TRBV28,NA,14,NA,TRBJ2-4
CASSLASGTGVYEQYF,TGCGCCAGCAGCTTGGCATCCGGGACAGGTGTCTACGAGCAGTACTTC,TRBV5-1,TRBD1,16,NA,TRBJ2-7